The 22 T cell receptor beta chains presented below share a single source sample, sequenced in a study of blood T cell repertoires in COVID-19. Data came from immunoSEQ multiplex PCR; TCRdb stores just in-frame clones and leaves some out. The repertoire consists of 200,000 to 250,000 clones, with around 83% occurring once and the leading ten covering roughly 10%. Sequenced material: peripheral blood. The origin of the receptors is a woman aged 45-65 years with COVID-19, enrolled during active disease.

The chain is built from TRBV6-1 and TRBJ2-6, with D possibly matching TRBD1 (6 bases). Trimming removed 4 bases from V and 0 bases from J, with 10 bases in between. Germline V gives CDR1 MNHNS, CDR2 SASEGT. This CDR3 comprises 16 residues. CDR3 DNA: TGTGCCAGCAGTGGAGGCAGGGGCTCTGGGGCCAACGTCCTGACTTTC. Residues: CASSGGRGSGANVLTF.

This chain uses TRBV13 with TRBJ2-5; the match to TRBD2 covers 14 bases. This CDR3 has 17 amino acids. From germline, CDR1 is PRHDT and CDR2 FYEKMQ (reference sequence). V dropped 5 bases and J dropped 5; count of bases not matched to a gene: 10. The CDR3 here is CASSLRLAGGPRETQYF. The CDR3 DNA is TGTGCCAGCAGCCTACGACTAGCGGGGGGGCCACGGGAGACCCAGTACTTC.

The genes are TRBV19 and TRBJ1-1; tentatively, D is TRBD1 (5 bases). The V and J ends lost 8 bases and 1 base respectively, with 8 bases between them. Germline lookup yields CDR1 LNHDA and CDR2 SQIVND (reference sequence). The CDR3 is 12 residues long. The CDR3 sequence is CASQGWNTEAFF. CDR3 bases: TGTGCCAGTCAGGGATGGAACACTGAAGCTTTCTTT.

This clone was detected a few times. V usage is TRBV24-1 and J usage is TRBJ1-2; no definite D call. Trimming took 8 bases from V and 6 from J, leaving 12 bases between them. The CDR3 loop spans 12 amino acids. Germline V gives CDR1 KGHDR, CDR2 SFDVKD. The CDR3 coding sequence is TGTGCCACCATTAACCAGAGGGATGGCTACACCTTC. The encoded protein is CATINQRDGYTF.

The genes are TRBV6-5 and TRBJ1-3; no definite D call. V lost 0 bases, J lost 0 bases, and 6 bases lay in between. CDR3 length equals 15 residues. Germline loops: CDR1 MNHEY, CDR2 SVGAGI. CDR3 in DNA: TGTGCCAGCAGTTACTCGGCCAACTCTGGAAACACCATATATTTT. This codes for CASSYSANSGNTIYF.

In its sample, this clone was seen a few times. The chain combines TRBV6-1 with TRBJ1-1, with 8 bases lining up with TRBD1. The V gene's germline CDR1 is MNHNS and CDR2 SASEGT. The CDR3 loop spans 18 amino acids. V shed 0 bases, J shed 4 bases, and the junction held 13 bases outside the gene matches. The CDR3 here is CASSEALPQGARGTEAFF. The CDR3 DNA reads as TGTGCCAGCAGTGAAGCGCTTCCGCAGGGGGCGCGGGGCACTGAAGCTTTCTTT.

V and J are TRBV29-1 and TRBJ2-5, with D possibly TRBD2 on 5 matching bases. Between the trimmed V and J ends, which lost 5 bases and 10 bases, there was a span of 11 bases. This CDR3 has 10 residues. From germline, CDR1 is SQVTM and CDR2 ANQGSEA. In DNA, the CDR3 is TGCAGCGTTTTCGAGGGCGGCCAGTACTTC. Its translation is CSVFEGGQYF.

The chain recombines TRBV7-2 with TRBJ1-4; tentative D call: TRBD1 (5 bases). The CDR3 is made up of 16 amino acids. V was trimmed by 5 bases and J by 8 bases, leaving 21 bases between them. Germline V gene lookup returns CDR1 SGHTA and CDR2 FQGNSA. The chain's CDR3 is CASSPSRQLRAEKLFF. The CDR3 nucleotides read TGTGCCAGCAGCCCCTCGAGACAGTTAAGGGCAGAAAAACTGTTTTTT.

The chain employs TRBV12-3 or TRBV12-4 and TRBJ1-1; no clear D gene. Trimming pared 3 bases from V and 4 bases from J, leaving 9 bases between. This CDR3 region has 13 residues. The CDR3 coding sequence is TGTGCCAGCAGTTTTAAGGCGGCCACTGAAGCTTTCTTT. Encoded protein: CASSFKAATEAFF.

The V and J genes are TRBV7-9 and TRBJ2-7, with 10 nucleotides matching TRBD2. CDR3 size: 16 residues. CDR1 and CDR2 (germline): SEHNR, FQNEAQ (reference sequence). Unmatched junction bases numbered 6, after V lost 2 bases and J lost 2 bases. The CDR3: CASSLLSSGGAYEQYF. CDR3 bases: TGTGCCAGCAGCTTATTGTCAAGCGGGGGGGCCTACGAGCAGTACTTC.

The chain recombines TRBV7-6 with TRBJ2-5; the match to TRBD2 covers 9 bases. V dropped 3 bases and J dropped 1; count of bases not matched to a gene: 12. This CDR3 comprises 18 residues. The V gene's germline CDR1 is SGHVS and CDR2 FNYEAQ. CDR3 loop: CASSLGPLAGTIQETQYF. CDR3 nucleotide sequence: TGTGCCAGCAGCTTGGGGCCGCTAGCGGGGACTATCCAAGAGACCCAGTACTTC.

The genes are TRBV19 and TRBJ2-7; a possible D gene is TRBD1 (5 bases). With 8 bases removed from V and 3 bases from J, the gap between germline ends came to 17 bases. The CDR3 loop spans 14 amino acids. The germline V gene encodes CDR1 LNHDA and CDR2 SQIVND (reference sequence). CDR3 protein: CASSQGNLFYEQYF. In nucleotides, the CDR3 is TGTGCCAGTTCTCAGGGCAACCTTTTCTACGAGCAGTACTTC.

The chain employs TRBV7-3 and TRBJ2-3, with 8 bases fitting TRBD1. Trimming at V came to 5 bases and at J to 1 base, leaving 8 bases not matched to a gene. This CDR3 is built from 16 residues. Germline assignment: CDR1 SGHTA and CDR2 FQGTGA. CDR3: CASSPRQGMGTDTQYF. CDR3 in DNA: TGTGCCAGCAGCCCTCGACAGGGGATGGGCACAGATACGCAGTATTTT.

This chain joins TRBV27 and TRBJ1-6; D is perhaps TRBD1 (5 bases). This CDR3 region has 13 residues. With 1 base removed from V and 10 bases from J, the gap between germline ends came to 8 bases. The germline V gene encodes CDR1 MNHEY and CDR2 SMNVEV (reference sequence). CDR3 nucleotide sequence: TGTGCCAGCAGTTTATGGGCAGGGTCACCCCTCCACTTT. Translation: CASSLWAGSPLHF.

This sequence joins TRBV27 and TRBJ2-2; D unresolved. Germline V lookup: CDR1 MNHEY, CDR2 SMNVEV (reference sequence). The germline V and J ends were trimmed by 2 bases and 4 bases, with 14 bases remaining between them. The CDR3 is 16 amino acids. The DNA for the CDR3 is TGTGCCAGCAGTTTAAAGAGAGCCGCGAGCACCGGGGAGCTGTTTTTT. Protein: CASSLKRAASTGELFF.

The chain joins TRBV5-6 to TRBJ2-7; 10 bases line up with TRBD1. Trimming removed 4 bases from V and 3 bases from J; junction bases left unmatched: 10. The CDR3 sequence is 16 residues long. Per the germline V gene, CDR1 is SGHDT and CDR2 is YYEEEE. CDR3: CASSPPPGQGIYEQYF. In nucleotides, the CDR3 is TGTGCCAGCAGCCCACCCCCGGGACAGGGGATCTACGAGCAGTACTTC.

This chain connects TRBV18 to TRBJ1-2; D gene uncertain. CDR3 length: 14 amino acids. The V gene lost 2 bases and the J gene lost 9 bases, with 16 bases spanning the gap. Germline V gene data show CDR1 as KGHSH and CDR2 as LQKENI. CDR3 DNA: TGTGCCAGCTCACCAGCTGGGCGGGGTGCGAGCTACACCTTC. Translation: CASSPAGRGASYTF.

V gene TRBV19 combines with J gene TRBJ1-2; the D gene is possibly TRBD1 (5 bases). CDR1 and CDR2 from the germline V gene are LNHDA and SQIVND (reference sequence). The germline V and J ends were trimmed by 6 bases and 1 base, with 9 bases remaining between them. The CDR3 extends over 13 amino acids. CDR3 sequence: CASSVDNNYGYTF. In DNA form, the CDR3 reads TGTGCCAGTAGCGTGGACAATAACTATGGCTACACCTTC.

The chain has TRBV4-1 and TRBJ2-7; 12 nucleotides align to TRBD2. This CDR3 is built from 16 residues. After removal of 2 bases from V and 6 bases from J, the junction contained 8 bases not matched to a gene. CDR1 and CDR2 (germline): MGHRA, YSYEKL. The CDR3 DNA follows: TGCGCCAGCAGCCAACACCTAGCGGGGGGGCCCGGCGAGCAGTACTTC. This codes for CASSQHLAGGPGEQYF.

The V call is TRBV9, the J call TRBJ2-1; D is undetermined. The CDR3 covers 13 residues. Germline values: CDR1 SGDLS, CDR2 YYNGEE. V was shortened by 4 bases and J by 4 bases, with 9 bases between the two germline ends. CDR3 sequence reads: CASSPSLYNEQFF. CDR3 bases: TGTGCCAGCAGCCCAAGCTTATACAATGAGCAGTTCTTC. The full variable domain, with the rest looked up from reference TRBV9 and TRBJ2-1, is DSGVTQTPKHLITATGQRVTLRCSPRSGDLSVYWYQQSLDQGLQFLIQYYNGEERAKGNILERFSAQQFPDLHSELNLSSLELGDSALYFCASSPSLYNEQFFGPGTRLTVL.

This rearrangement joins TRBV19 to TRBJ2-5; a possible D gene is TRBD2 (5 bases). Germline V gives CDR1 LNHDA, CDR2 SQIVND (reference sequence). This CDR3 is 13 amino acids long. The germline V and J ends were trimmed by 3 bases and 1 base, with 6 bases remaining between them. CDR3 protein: CASSIGSQETQYF. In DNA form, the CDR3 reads TGTGCCAGTAGTATTGGGAGCCAAGAGACCCAGTACTTC.

The CDR3 loop reads CASSPSGGGTYEQYF. The CDR3 DNA reads TGTGCCAGCAGCCCCTCGGGGGGGGGCACCTACGAGCAGTACTTC. The V call is TRBV7-2, the J call TRBJ2-7; 8 nucleotides match TRBD2. The J segment lost 2 bases and the V segment lost 5 bases, leaving 8 bases of the junction unmatched. The germline gives CDR1 SGHTA, CDR2 FQGNSA. This CDR3 comprises 15 residues.